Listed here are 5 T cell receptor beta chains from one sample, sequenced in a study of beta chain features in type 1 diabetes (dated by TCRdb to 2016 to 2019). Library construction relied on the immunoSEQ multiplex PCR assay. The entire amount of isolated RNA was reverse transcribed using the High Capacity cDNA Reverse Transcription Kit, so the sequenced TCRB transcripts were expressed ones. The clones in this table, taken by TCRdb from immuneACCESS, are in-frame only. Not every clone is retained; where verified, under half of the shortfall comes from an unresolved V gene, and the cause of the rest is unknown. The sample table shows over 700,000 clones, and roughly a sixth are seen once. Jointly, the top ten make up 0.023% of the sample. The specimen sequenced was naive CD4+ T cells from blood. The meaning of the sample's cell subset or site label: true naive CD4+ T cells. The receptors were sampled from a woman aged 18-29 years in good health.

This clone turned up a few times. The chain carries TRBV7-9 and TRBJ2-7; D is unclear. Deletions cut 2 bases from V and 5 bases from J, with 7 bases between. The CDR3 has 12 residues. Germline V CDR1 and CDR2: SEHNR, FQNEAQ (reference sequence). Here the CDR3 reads CASSLLYNEQYF. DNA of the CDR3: TGTGCCAGCAGCTTACTCTATAACGAGCAGTACTTC.

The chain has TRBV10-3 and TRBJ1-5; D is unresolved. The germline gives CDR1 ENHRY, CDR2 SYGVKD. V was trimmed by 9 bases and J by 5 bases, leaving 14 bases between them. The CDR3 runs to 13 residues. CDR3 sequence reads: CAIRGSEDQPQHF. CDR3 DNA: TGTGCCATACGGGGTTCAGAGGATCAGCCCCAGCATTTT.

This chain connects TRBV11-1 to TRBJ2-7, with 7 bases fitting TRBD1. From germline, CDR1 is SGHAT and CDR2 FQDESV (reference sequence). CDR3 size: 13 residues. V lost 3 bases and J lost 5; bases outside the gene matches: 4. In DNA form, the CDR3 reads TGTGCCAGCAGCTTGACAGGGTTCAACGAGCAGTACTTC. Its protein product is CASSLTGFNEQYF.

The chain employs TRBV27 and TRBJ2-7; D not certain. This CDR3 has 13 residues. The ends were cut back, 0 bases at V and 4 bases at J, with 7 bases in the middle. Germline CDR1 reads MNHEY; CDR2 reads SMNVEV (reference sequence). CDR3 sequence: CASSLSPGYEQYF. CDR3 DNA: TGTGCCAGCAGTTTATCCCCCGGGTACGAGCAGTACTTC.

CDR3 residues: CASSIFANQPQHF. CDR3 in DNA: TGTGCCAGTAGTATTTTTGCCAATCAGCCCCAGCATTTT. The genes are TRBV19 and TRBJ1-5; no clear D. V was cut by 3 bases and J by 3 bases, with 6 bases left in between. Germline-derived CDR1 and CDR2 are LNHDA and SQIVND (reference sequence). CDR3 length equals 13 residues.